What follows are 26 T cell receptor beta chains derived from one specimen sequenced in a study of lymphopenia after photon versus proton radiotherapy. Data came from immunoSEQ multiplex PCR; TCRdb stores just in-frame clones and leaves some out. In the table there are around 30,000 clones, around nine tenths of which are singletons. This material consisted of peripheral blood, taken from a patient treated with proton-based radiotherapy. All receptors come from a woman in her sixties with cholangiocarcinoma. Some clones in this sample may be carry-over from other donors' samples.

This chain links TRBV21-1 with TRBJ2-3; the tabulated D call, TRBD2, remains unverified against the DNA. TRBV21-1 has pseudogene status. The CDR3 extends over 17 amino acids. The CDR3 nucleotides are TGTGCCAGCAGCAACACCAGACTAGCGGGAGAAACAGATACGCAGTATTTT. Amino acid sequence: CASSNTRLAGETDTQYF.

This clone was recorded once. The rearrangement uses TRBV29-1 and TRBJ2-7; TRBD1 agrees at 9 bases. The CDR3 spans 13 residues. Per the germline V gene, CDR1 is SQVTM and CDR2 is ANQGSEA. J lost 9 bases, V lost 5 bases, and 11 bases had no gene match. CDR3 coding DNA: TGCAGCGTTAGAACCCCGGACAGGGGTGCGCAGTACTTC. It is translated as CSVRTPDRGAQYF.

This clone was recorded only once. In nucleotides, the CDR3 is TGTGCCAGCTCACCAGAGGGACTAGCGGGAGGTGAAACCCAGTACTTC. It codes for CASSPEGLAGGETQYF. The chain recombines TRBV18 with TRBJ2-5; 15 nucleotides agree with TRBD2. The CDR3 contains 16 residues. Per the germline V gene, CDR1 is KGHSH and CDR2 is LQKENI. V was clipped by 2 bases and J by 8 bases; unmatched bases: 6.

V gene TRBV4-3 combines with J gene TRBJ2-1, with D unclear. The germline V gene encodes CDR1 LGHNA and CDR2 YSLEER. There are 15 residues in the CDR3. Trimming stripped 3 bases from V and 13 bases from J, with 22 bases between. Written as DNA, the CDR3 is TGCGCCAGCAGCCACGGCCGTGCTGGGCCCTCCGCACAGTTCTTC. This translates into CASSHGRAGPSAQFF.

The chain is built from TRBV16 and TRBJ2-1, with D unclear. V was trimmed by 0 bases and J by 0 bases, leaving 12 bases between them. The CDR3 covers 17 residues. Per germline, CDR1 KGHSY and CDR2 FQNENV. CDR3 sequence: CASSQSSGLSSYNEQFF. The DNA of the CDR3 is TGTGCCAGCAGCCAATCTTCCGGTTTGAGCTCCTACAATGAGCAGTTCTTC.

The rearrangement uses TRBV6-6 and TRBJ2-7; D unclear. The germline V and J ends were trimmed by 6 bases and 3 bases, with 6 bases remaining between them. Germline CDR1 is MNHNY and CDR2 is SVGAGI (reference sequence). The CDR3 totals 11 residues. CDR3 coding DNA: TGTGCCAGCAGCCAAAACTACGAGCAGTACTTC. This sequence encodes CASSQNYEQYF.

V gene TRBV7-2 combines with J gene TRBJ1-6; D gene uncertain. This CDR3 spans 17 amino acids. The germline V and J ends were trimmed by 5 bases and 9 bases, with 23 bases remaining between them. Germline lookup yields CDR1 SGHTA and CDR2 FQGNSA. CDR3 DNA sequence: TGTGCCAGCAGCCTTGCCGCCGGTAGCAAGTGGCGTTCACCCCTCCACTTT. This codes for CASSLAAGSKWRSPLHF.

The gene calls are TRBV7-9 and TRBJ1-1; a possible D gene is TRBD1 (6 bases). Looked up from germline, CDR1 is SEHNR and CDR2 is FQNEAQ (reference sequence). V was cut by 5 bases and J by 9 bases, with 10 bases left in between. The length of the CDR3 is 11 residues. The CDR3 bases are TGTGCCAGCAGCCCGGGGGCACAAGCTTTCTTT. Translated: CASSPGAQAFF.

This chain links TRBV5-1 with TRBJ1-2; 10 positions agree with TRBD1. The CDR3 is made up of 16 amino acids. The ends lost 4 bases at V and 5 bases at J; junction bases unmatched: 11. The germline gives CDR1 SGHRS, CDR2 YFSETQ. CDR3 region: CASSPETSGQGYGYTF. Here the CDR3 DNA reads TGCGCCAGCAGCCCCGAGACCTCGGGACAGGGGTATGGCTACACCTTC.

CDR3 sequence reads: CASSVRGNTGELFF. The CDR3, as DNA: TGTGCCAGCAGTGTACGGGGGAACACCGGGGAGCTGTTTTTT. The rearrangement joins TRBV6-4 to TRBJ2-2, with a tentative D call TRBD2 (5 bases). Germline CDR1 is MRHNA and CDR2 is SNTAGT. This CDR3 comprises 14 residues. The V gene lost 4 bases and the J gene lost 1 base, with 7 bases spanning the gap.

The CDR3 DNA reads TGTGCCAGCAGCATTGGGACAGGGGCTGGAAACACCATATATTTT. Its translation: CASSIGTGAGNTIYF. The chain joins TRBV7-2 to TRBJ1-3, with 10 bases matching TRBD1. The CDR3 has 15 residues. CDR1 is SGHTA and CDR2 is FQGNSA in the germline V gene. V was clipped by 5 bases and J by 2 bases; unmatched bases: 3.

For the CDR3, the DNA is TGCGCCAGCAGCTTAGGGACTAGCGGGGGCCTATACTACAATGAGCAGTTCTTC. It codes for CASSLGTSGGLYYNEQFF. V gene TRBV5-1 combines with J gene TRBJ2-1; 14 nucleotides match TRBD2. This CDR3 spans 18 amino acids. V lost 2 bases, J lost 3 bases, and 7 bases stayed unmatched. The germline CDR1 and CDR2 sequences are SGHRS and YFSETQ.

The chain combines TRBV6-6 with TRBJ2-7; 9 bases fit TRBD1. The CDR3 has 16 amino acids. CDR1 is MNHNY, CDR2 SVGAGI, per germline (reference sequence). The trim removed 0 bases at V and 2 bases at J, leaving 5 bases unmatched. Written as DNA, the CDR3 is TGTGCCAGCAGTTACTCGATGCGGGACAGGGCCTACGAGCAGTACTTC. This translates into CASSYSMRDRAYEQYF.

J is TRBJ1-1 and V is TRBV2; 9 bases are a match to TRBD1. Trimming took 10 bases from V and 3 from J; bases not matched to a gene: 12. Germline-derived CDR1 and CDR2 are SNHLY and FYNNEI. The CDR3 consists of 15 residues. The DNA for the CDR3 is TGTGCCACCCGAGAGAGGACAGGGGCGTACACTGAAGCTTTCTTT. This codes for CATRERTGAYTEAFF. The whole variable domain, filled in from reference TRBV2 and TRBJ1-1, reads EPEVTQTPSHQVTQMGQEVILRCVPISNHLYFYWYRQILGQKVEFLVSFYNNEISEKSEIFDDQFSVERPDGSNFTLKIRSTKLEDSAMYFCATRERTGAYTEAFFGQGTRLTVV.

In this sample, this clone turned up once. CDR3 sequence (DNA): TGTGCCAGTAGTAGATTAGCGGGAGTAGGGGATACGCAGTATTTT. This codes for CASSRLAGVGDTQYF. The rearrangement uses TRBV19 and TRBJ2-3; 9 positions match TRBD2. This CDR3 region has 15 residues. V shed 4 bases, J shed 6 bases, and the junction held 8 bases outside the gene matches. The germline V gene encodes CDR1 LNHDA and CDR2 SQIVND (reference sequence).

The chain is built from TRBV30 and TRBJ1-2; D unresolved. V was clipped by 2 bases and J by 4 bases, with 8 bases between them. Germline CDR1 and CDR2: GTSNPN and SVGIG (reference sequence). The length of the CDR3 is 12 residues. This CDR3 reads CAWSPGSYGYTF. The CDR3 DNA follows: TGTGCCTGGAGTCCGGGGTCCTATGGCTACACCTTC.

This chain connects TRBV2 to TRBJ2-1; maybe TRBD1 (6 bases). CDR1 is SNHLY, CDR2 FYNNEI, per germline. The CDR3 has 15 residues. Trimming took 5 bases from V and 6 from J, leaving 17 bases between them. CDR3 loop: CASSLQGLRLNEQFF. The CDR3 region has the DNA TGTGCCAGCAGTCTACAGGGTTTGCGCCTCAATGAGCAGTTCTTC. Using reference TRBV2 and TRBJ2-1 for the parts outside the CDR3, the full variable domain is EPEVTQTPSHQVTQMGQEVILRCVPISNHLYFYWYRQILGQKVEFLVSFYNNEISEKSEIFDDQFSVERPDGSNFTLKIRSTKLEDSAMYFCASSLQGLRLNEQFFGPGTRLTVL.

This clone turned up a few times. The chain carries TRBV19 and TRBJ1-2; 8 bases fit TRBD1. The V segment lost 5 bases and the J segment 7 bases; nucleotides outside the gene matches: 9. The CDR3 has 14 residues. In germline, CDR1 is LNHDA, CDR2 SQIVND (reference sequence). The CDR3 bases are TGTGCCAGTAGTTTTATCGGGACAGGCAGTGGCTACACCTTC. Encoded protein: CASSFIGTGSGYTF. Combining the CDR3 with reference TRBV19 and TRBJ1-2 gives the whole variable domain DGGITQSPKYLFRKEGQNVTLSCEQNLNHDAMYWYRQDPGQGLRLIYYSQIVNDFQKGDIAEGYSVSREKKESFPLTVTSAQKNPTAFYLCASSFIGTGSGYTFGSGTRLTVV.

This chain uses TRBV27 with TRBJ2-3, with D perhaps matching TRBD1 (6 bases). Germline loops: CDR1 MNHEY, CDR2 SMNVEV (reference sequence). Deletions cut 4 bases from V and 5 bases from J, with 16 bases between. The CDR3 is 15 amino acids. The CDR3 sequence is CASSSGTPLVDTQYF. CDR3 DNA: TGTGCCAGCAGTTCAGGGACACCCCTCGTAGATACGCAGTATTTT.

This chain joins TRBV7-6 and TRBJ2-5, with D maybe TRBD1 (7 bases). The CDR3 spans 14 residues. CDR1 and CDR2 from the germline V gene are SGHVS and FNYEAQ. The V end lost 3 bases, the J end lost 5 bases, and 13 bases lay between the germline ends. The DNA for the CDR3 is TGTGCCAGCAGCTTCAGGGGGGCTGGGGAGACCCAGTACTTC. Amino acids: CASSFRGAGETQYF.

The chain joins TRBV5-4 to TRBJ1-1; a weak D match, TRBD1 (5 bases). V was pared by 3 bases and J by 6 bases, with 12 bases between. Germline V gives CDR1 SGHNT, CDR2 YYREEE (reference sequence). The CDR3 runs 13 residues. The CDR3 DNA reads as TGTGCCAGCAGCTATAAGGGGTATGCTGAAGCTTTCTTT. It is translated as CASSYKGYAEAFF. Full variable domain (outside the CDR3, taken from reference TRBV5-4 and TRBJ1-1): ETGVTQSPTHLIKTRGQQVTLRCSSQSGHNTVSWYQQALGQGPQFIFQYYREEENGRGNFPPRFSGLQFPNYSSELNVNALELDDSALYLCASSYKGYAEAFFGQGTRLTVV.

This clone showed up just a few times. This chain links TRBV6-1 with TRBJ2-5, with 10 bases that match TRBD2. V shed 4 bases and J 5 bases; nucleotides not matched to a gene: 7. The CDR3 loop spans 15 amino acids. Germline CDR1 MNHNS, CDR2 SASEGT. This chain's CDR3 is CASSGLAGRGETQYF. The DNA of the CDR3 is TGTGCCAGCAGTGGACTAGCGGGTAGGGGGGAGACCCAGTACTTC.

V gene TRBV5-1 combines with J gene TRBJ2-7; D is possibly TRBD1 or TRBD2 (7 bases each). The CDR3 spans 16 residues. Germline V CDR1 and CDR2: SGHRS, YFSETQ. Trimming removed 4 bases at V and 6 bases at J, with 23 bases between. Here the CDR3 reads CASSLLGGTASGEQYF. Written as DNA, the CDR3 is TGCGCCAGCAGCCTGCTGGGCGGGACAGCTAGCGGCGAGCAGTACTTC.

The chain is built from TRBV29-1 and TRBJ2-5, with D possibly called TRBD1 or TRBD2 (5 bases each). Trimming took off 7 bases at V and 6 bases at J, with 15 bases between the two ends. Looked up from germline, CDR1 is SQVTM and CDR2 is ANQGSEA. This CDR3 region has 12 residues. The CDR3 loop reads CSARDQGKTQYF. For the CDR3, the DNA is TGCAGCGCCCGGGACCAAGGCAAGACCCAGTACTTC.

The rearrangement links TRBV10-2 to TRBJ2-5; no clear D gene. The ends were cut back, 4 bases at V and 2 bases at J, with 11 bases in the middle. The CDR3 length is 14 residues. The germline CDR1 and CDR2 sequences are WSHSY and SAAADI. The CDR3: CASSVVHLQETQYF. The CDR3 coding sequence is TGCGCCAGCAGTGTGGTACACTTACAAGAGACCCAGTACTTC.

V usage is TRBV7-9 and J usage is TRBJ1-1; D might be TRBD1 (5 bases). CDR1 and CDR2 (germline): SEHNR, FQNEAQ (reference sequence). The CDR3 loop spans 12 amino acids. The V end was cut by 5 bases, the J end by 4 bases, with 8 bases between. The CDR3 is CASSRQPTEAFF. The CDR3 coding sequence is TGTGCCAGCAGCCGACAGCCCACTGAAGCTTTCTTT.